These 22 T cell receptor beta chains came from one sample sequenced in a study of CD8 T cells in Susac syndrome. The RNA input was roughly 0.45 to 1 ug, and it was reverse transcribed with random hexamers. TCRdb used MiXCR to reprocess the immunoSEQ multiplex PCR reads, holding one entry per CDR3 protein. The sample includes around 20,000 distinct CDR3 sequences, around 96% of them seen just once. The sequencing input was CD8+ T cells from PBMCs. These receptors originate from a human donor in good health.

This chain links TRBV28 with TRBJ2-7; D is unresolved. This CDR3 region has 14 residues. Trimming removed 10 bases from V and 0 bases from J, with 16 bases in between. The germline gives CDR1 MDHEN, CDR2 SYDVKM. The CDR3 nucleotides read TGTGCCACGAGCCAGCCGTTCTCCTCCTACGAGCAGTACTTC. Translated, it gives CATSQPFSSYEQYF.

The gene calls are TRBV29-1 and TRBJ2-7; TRBD2 might be the D (5 bases). Deletions cut 3 bases from V and 5 bases from J, with 8 bases between. The CDR3 extends over 11 amino acids. The germline CDR1 and CDR2 sequences are SQVTM and ANQGSEA. The CDR3 DNA follows: TGCAGCGTTGACGCGGGTAACGAGCAGTACTTC. It codes for CSVDAGNEQYF.

This rearrangement joins TRBV27 to TRBJ1-2; 9 bases are shared with TRBD1. CDR1 and CDR2 from the germline V gene are MNHEY and SMNVEV (reference sequence). CDR3 length equals 14 residues. The junction had 6 bases not matched to a gene; V was cut back by 6 bases and J by 4 bases. The CDR3 loop reads CASSPTDRGYGYTF. For the CDR3, the DNA is TGTGCCAGCAGCCCCACGGACAGGGGCTATGGCTACACCTTC.

This chain uses TRBV15 with TRBJ1-5; 9 nucleotides match TRBD1. The V segment lost 1 base and the J segment 5 bases; nucleotides outside the gene matches: 3. There are 15 residues in the CDR3. Germline-derived CDR1 and CDR2 are LNHNV and YYDKDF (reference sequence). This CDR3 is CATSRAQGAYQPQHF. CDR3 nucleotides: TGTGCCACCAGCAGAGCACAGGGGGCCTATCAGCCCCAGCATTTT.

CDR3 residues: CSVEAVGVVETQYF. The CDR3 DNA sequence: TGCAGCGTTGAGGCGGTCGGGGTGGTAGAGACCCAGTACTTC. The chain combines TRBV29-1 with TRBJ2-5; a possible D gene is TRBD2 (5 bases). V lost 3 bases and J 4 bases, leaving 15 bases between the germline ends. This CDR3 has 14 residues. The V gene's germline CDR1 is SQVTM and CDR2 ANQGSEA.

The chain couples TRBV4-1 to TRBJ2-5; D is possibly TRBD2 (6 bases). CDR3 length equals 16 residues. Per germline, CDR1 MGHRA and CDR2 YSYEKL. Trimming cost V 3 bases and J 5 bases, with 19 bases left between them. CDR3 sequence: CASSQVGTSPRETQYF. The CDR3 DNA is TGCGCCAGCAGCCAGGTGGGCACTAGCCCCCGGGAGACCCAGTACTTC.

This chain links TRBV9 with TRBJ2-5; D remains ambiguous. CDR1 SGDLS and CDR2 YYNGEE come from the germline V gene. V was pared by 3 bases and J by 2 bases, with 20 bases between. The CDR3 has 17 residues. DNA of the CDR3: TGTGCCAGCAGCGCCCACCTTAACGAACAGCCTCAAGAGACCCAGTACTTC. It codes for CASSAHLNEQPQETQYF.

The gene calls are TRBV3-1 and TRBJ2-1; 14 positions agree with TRBD2. This CDR3 contains 17 residues. V trimming: 4 bases; J trimming: 9 bases; junction bases outside the gene matches: 11. Germline values: CDR1 LGHDT, CDR2 YNNKEL (reference sequence). CDR3 region: CASSPRGLAGVRGEQFF. In DNA form, the CDR3 reads TGTGCCAGCAGCCCCAGGGGACTAGCGGGAGTACGAGGTGAGCAGTTCTTC.

The chain joins TRBV28 to TRBJ1-5; D is unclear. This CDR3 comprises 11 residues. CDR1 is MDHEN, CDR2 SYDVKM, per germline. The germline V and J ends were trimmed by 8 bases and 9 bases, with 11 bases remaining between them. As DNA, the CDR3 is TGTGCCAGCGGCCTTAGGTCGCCCCAGCATTTT. It codes for CASGLRSPQHF.

The chain uses TRBV5-1 and TRBJ2-7; 9 bases match TRBD2. The ends lost 0 bases at V and 2 bases at J; junction bases unmatched: 12. CDR3 length: 18 amino acids. CDR1 SGHRS and CDR2 YFSETQ come from the germline V gene. The CDR3 region is CASSLADRLAELTYEQYF. The CDR3 nucleotides read TGCGCCAGCAGCTTGGCCGACAGACTAGCGGAACTAACCTACGAGCAGTACTTC.

The J gene is TRBJ2-1, the V gene TRBV14, with 16 bases aligning to TRBD2. The CDR3 extends over 19 amino acids. Looked up from germline, CDR1 is SGHDN and CDR2 is FVKESK. V lost 0 bases to trimming and J lost 4 bases; unmatched junction nucleotides: 6. The DNA of the CDR3 is TGTGCCAGCAGCCAAGATCCGGGACTAGCGGGAGGGCCATACAATGAGCAGTTCTTC. Translating gives CASSQDPGLAGGPYNEQFF. The full variable domain, completed using reference TRBV14 and TRBJ2-1, is EAGVTQFPSHSVIEKGQTVTLRCDPISGHDNLYWYRRVMGKEIKFLLHFVKESKQDESGMPNNRFLAERTGGTYSTLKVQPAELEDSGVYFCASSQDPGLAGGPYNEQFFGPGTRLTVL.

The chain carries TRBV5-1 and TRBJ2-7; D unclear. Per the germline V gene, CDR1 is SGHRS and CDR2 is YFSETQ. CDR3 length equals 13 residues. Trimming shortened V by 2 bases and J by 0 bases, and 6 bases separated the two germline ends. The CDR3 here is CASSFGLSYEQYF. The CDR3 coding sequence is TGCGCCAGCAGCTTCGGTCTCTCCTACGAGCAGTACTTC.

The rearrangement uses TRBV24-1 and TRBJ2-1; 14 nucleotides line up with TRBD2. V lost 5 bases, J lost 11 bases, and 13 bases stayed unmatched. CDR1 and CDR2 from the germline V gene are KGHDR and SFDVKD. This CDR3 is 17 amino acids long. CDR3 sequence: CATSVPPGLAGVSKQFF. The CDR3 DNA reads TGTGCCACCAGTGTCCCCCCGGGACTAGCGGGAGTTAGTAAGCAGTTCTTC.

This chain connects TRBV7-8 to TRBJ2-2; D call uncertain. The CDR3 is 14 amino acids. CDR1 SGHVS and CDR2 FQNEAQ come from the germline V gene. Trimming cost V 2 bases and J 7 bases, with 11 bases left between them. The CDR3 reads CASSLNRAIGELFF. DNA of the CDR3: TGTGCCAGCAGCTTAAATCGGGCAATCGGGGAGCTGTTTTTT.

The J gene is TRBJ1-2, the V gene TRBV27; the match to TRBD1 covers 10 bases. The V and J ends lost 2 bases and 8 bases, in that order; junction bases with no gene match: 5. This CDR3 contains 14 residues. Germline lookup yields CDR1 MNHEY and CDR2 SMNVEV (reference sequence). The CDR3 DNA is TGTGCCAGCAGTTTACTCGGGACAGGGGTGGGCTACACCTTC. Its translation is CASSLLGTGVGYTF.

This clonotype was counted once. This chain joins TRBV6-5 and TRBJ1-1; D possibly corresponds to TRBD1 (6 bases). Trimming pared 0 bases from V and 8 bases from J, leaving 19 bases between. Germline CDR1 is MNHEY and CDR2 is SVGAGI. This CDR3 contains 16 residues. The CDR3 DNA sequence: TGTGCCAGCAGTTACTCGTCGCAGGGGAATATATGGGAAGCTTTCTTT. Translating it yields CASSYSSQGNIWEAFF.

The chain uses TRBV20-1 and TRBJ2-1, with D hard to call. Germline V gives CDR1 DFQATT, CDR2 SNEGSKA (reference sequence). This CDR3 has 15 amino acids. V was clipped by 0 bases and J by 4 bases, with 13 bases between them. CDR3 amino acids: CSARDDLPTYNEQFF. The CDR3 bases are TGCAGTGCTAGAGACGATTTACCTACTTACAATGAGCAGTTCTTC.

The chain links TRBV29-1 to TRBJ1-1; D is uncertain. Germline CDR1 SQVTM, CDR2 ANQGSEA. The ends were cut back, 4 bases at V and 5 bases at J, with 5 bases in the middle. The CDR3 is 10 amino acids. This CDR3 is CSVGLTEAFF. The CDR3 DNA is TGCAGCGTTGGGTTGACTGAAGCTTTCTTT.

The V and J genes are TRBV28 and TRBJ2-7, with TRBD1 matching 8 bases. This CDR3 is built from 16 residues. Germline lookup yields CDR1 MDHEN and CDR2 SYDVKM. With V trimmed by 2 bases and J by 1 base, 7 bases remained unmatched. CDR3 region: CASSLSRTGLSYEQYF. In DNA form, the CDR3 reads TGTGCCAGCAGTTTAAGCAGGACAGGGCTTTCCTACGAGCAGTACTTC. The full variable domain, its missing parts supplied by reference TRBV28 and TRBJ2-7, is DVKVTQSSRYLVKRTGEKVFLECVQDMDHENMFWYRQDPGLGLRLIYFSYDVKMKEKGDIPEGYSVSREKKERFSLILESASTNQTSMYLCASSLSRTGLSYEQYFGPGTRLTVT.

The CDR3 DNA reads as TGTGCCAGTAGTGACAGGGGGAATGAAAAACTGTTTTTT. Protein product: CASSDRGNEKLFF. This chain connects TRBV19 to TRBJ1-4, with TRBD1 matching 9 bases. Germline CDR1 is LNHDA and CDR2 is SQIVND (reference sequence). Trimming removed 5 bases from V and 5 bases from J; junction bases left unmatched: 0. The CDR3 runs 13 residues.

The rearrangement links TRBV4-2 to TRBJ2-3; 7 bases align to TRBD2. CDR3 length: 16 amino acids. In germline, CDR1 is LGHNA, CDR2 YNFKEQ. The junction had 9 bases not matched to a gene; V was cut back by 2 bases and J by 4 bases. CDR3 residues: CASSQPSGEGPDTQYF. The CDR3 bases are TGTGCCAGCAGCCAACCTAGCGGAGAAGGTCCAGATACGCAGTATTTT.

The chain has TRBV3-1 and TRBJ2-2, with 8 bases identical to TRBD1. Germline lookup yields CDR1 LGHDT and CDR2 YNNKEL (reference sequence). The CDR3 spans 16 residues. V shed 2 bases and J 1 base; nucleotides not matched to a gene: 3. In DNA form, the CDR3 reads TGTGCCAGCAGCCAACCCGGGACAGGGAACACCGGGGAGCTGTTTTTT. The encoded protein is CASSQPGTGNTGELFF.